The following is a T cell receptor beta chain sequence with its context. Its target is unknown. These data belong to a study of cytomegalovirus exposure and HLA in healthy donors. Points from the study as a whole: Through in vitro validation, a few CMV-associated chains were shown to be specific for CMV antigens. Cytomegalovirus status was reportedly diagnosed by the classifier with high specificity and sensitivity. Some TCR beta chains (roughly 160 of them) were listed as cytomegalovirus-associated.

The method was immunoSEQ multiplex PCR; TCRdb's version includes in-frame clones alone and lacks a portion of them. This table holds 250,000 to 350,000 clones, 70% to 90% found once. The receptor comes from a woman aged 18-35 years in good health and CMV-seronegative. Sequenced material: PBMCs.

The CDR3 loop reads CACAFEKVRGTYEQYF. CDR3 nucleotide sequence: TGTGCCTGTGCTTTTGAAAAGGTCAGGGGGACCTACGAGCAGTACTTC. J is TRBJ2-7 and V is TRBV28; 7 bases agree with TRBD1. The CDR3 runs to 16 residues. Germline CDR1 is MDHEN and CDR2 is SYDVKM. Losses at the gene ends were 11 bases for V and 2 bases for J; bases not matched to a gene: 18.